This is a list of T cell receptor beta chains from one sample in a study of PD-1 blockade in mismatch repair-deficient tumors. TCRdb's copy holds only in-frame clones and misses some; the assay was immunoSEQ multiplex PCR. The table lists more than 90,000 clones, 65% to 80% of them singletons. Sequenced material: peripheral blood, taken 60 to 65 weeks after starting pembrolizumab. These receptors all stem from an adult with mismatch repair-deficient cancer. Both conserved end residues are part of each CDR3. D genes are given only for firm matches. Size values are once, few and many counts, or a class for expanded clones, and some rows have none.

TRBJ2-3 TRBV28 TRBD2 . TGTGCCAGCAGTTCGGGACTAGCGGTAGATACGCAGTATTTT CASSSGLAVDTQYF
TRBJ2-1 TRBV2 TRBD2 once TGTGCCAGCAGTGATCGGGATAGCGGGAATTCCTACAATGAGCAGTTCTTC CASSDRDSGNSYNEQFF
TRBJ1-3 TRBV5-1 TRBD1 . TGCGCCAGCAGCTTGACAGGGGCGAACACCATATATTTT CASSLTGANTIYF
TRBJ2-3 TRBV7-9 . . TGTGCCAGCAGCTTTGGCGGGTGGGGCGCAGATACGCAGTATTTT CASSFGGWGADTQYF
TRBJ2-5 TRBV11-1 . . TGTGCCAGCAGCGGCGGACGCAACCAGAGAGAGACCCAGTACTTC CASSGGRNQRETQYF
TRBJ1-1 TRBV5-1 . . TGCGCCAGCAGCCCAGGGGAGGGTGCCACTGAAGCTTTCTTT CASSPGEGATEAFF
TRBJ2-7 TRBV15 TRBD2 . TGTGCCACCAGCAGGCCAGGTGGGGGGACTAAGATCTACGAGCAGTACTTC CATSRPGGGTKIYEQYF
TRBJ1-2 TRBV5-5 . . TGTGCCAGCAGCCCCGAGCCCGGGAATGACTATGGCTACACCTTC CASSPEPGNDYGYTF
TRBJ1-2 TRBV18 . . TGTGCCAGCTCACCCGCAGGCATCCCGGCGTATGGCTACACCTTC CASSPAGIPAYGYTF
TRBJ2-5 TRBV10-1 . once TGCGCCAGCAGCGCCCAACCAAAAGGGATTTCCCAAGAGACCCAGTACTTC CASSAQPKGISQETQYF
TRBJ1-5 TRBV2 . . TGTGCCAGCAGTCTTAGACAGGAGAAGGGCAATCAGCCCCAGCATTTT CASSLRQEKGNQPQHF
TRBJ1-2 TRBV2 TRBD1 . TGTGCCAGCAGCCGGGACAGGGGCAACTATGGCTACACCTTC CASSRDRGNYGYTF
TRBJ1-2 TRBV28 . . TGTGCCAGCAGCTCGCACCAGGGGAATGGTGGCTACACCTTC CASSSHQGNGGYTF
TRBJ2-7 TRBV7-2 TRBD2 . TGTGCCAGCAGCTTAGCCAGAAGCGGGAGGGCCAGCGAGCAGTACTTC CASSLARSGRASEQYF
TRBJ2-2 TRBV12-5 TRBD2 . TGTGCTAGTGGTGCCGAGACTAGCGGACCTCCGAACACCGGGGAGCTGTTTTTT CASGAETSGPPNTGELFF
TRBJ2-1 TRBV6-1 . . TGTGCCAGCAGTGAAGCTAGCGGAGGGGGGGACAATGAGCAGTTCTTC CASSEASGGGDNEQFF
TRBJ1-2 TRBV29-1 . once TGCAGCGTGAGATCCTCGGGCTTCGATGGCTACACCTTC CSVRSSGFDGYTF
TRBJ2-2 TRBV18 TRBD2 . TGTGCCAGCTCACTTGGACTAGCGGGAGCAAACGGGGAGCTGTTTTTT CASSLGLAGANGELFF
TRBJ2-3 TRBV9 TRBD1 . TGTGCCAGCAGCCCCGAAGGGGGCGTAGGCACAGATACGCAGTATTTT CASSPEGGVGTDTQYF
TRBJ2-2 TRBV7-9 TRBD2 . TGTGCCAGCAGCTTCTTAGCGGGGGCCGGGGAGCTGTTTTTT CASSFLAGAGELFF
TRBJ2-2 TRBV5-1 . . TGCGCCAGCAGCTCTAACTCGGCGAACACCGGGGAGCTGTTTTTT CASSSNSANTGELFF
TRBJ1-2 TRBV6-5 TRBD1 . TGTGCCAGCAGTTACTCGAGGACAGGGGGCGGCTATGGCTACACCTTC CASSYSRTGGGYGYTF
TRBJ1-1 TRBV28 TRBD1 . TGTGCCAGCAGCCCCATGGACAGGGAGAACACTGAAGCTTTCTTT CASSPMDRENTEAFF
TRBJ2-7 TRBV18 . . TGTGCCAGCTCACCGATCACCACATCTGCGGCAGCCTACGAGCAGTACTTC CASSPITTSAAAYEQYF
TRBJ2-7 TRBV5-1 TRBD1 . TGCGCCAGCAGCTTGTCGGGACAGGTATACGAGCAGTACTTC CASSLSGQVYEQYF
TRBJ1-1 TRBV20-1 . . TGCAGTCTATGGAGGAACACTGAAGCTTTCTTT CSLWRNTEAFF
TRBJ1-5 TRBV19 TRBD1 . TGTGCCAGTAGTAACCCTCCGGGACAGGGCCTGAAGCCCCAGCATTTT CASSNPPGQGLKPQHF
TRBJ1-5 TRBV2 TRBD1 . TGTGCCAGCGTTGGGACAGGGGGCAGCAATCAGCCCCAGCATTTT CASVGTGGSNQPQHF
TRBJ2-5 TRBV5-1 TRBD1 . TGCGCCAGCAGCACGACAGGGGGAGGCCAAGAGACCCAGTACTTC CASSTTGGGQETQYF
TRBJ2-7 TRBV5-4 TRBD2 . TGTGCCAGCAGCTCGGGACTAGCGGGAGGCCAGCAGTACTTC CASSSGLAGGQQYF
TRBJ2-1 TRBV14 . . TGTGCCAGCAGCCAAGTATTCAGGCAGGAGGGCCACAATGAGCAGTTCTTC CASSQVFRQEGHNEQFF
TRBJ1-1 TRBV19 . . TGTGCCAGTAATGGGGGGCTAACTGAAGCTTTCTTT CASNGGLTEAFF
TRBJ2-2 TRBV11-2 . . TGTGCCAGCAGCTTGGTGGGGACCTCGAACACCGGGGAGCTGTTTTTT CASSLVGTSNTGELFF
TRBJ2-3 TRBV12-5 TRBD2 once TGTGCTAGTGGTTCTGGACTAGCGGGTACGCAGTATTTT CASGSGLAGTQYF
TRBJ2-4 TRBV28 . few TGTGCCAGCAGTCCGCGGCCAAACATTCAGTACTTC CASSPRPNIQYF
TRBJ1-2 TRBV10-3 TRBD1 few TGTGCCATCAGTGCAAAATCCCGGGAGGACAGGGACTATGGCTACACCTTC CAISAKSREDRDYGYTF
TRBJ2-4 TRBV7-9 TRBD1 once TGTGCCAGCAGCTTAGCGGGGGGACAGGGTTCCATTCAGTACTTC CASSLAGGQGSIQYF
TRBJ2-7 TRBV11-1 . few TGTGCCAGCAGCTTTGGAGAACTCTCCTACGAGCAGTACTTC CASSFGELSYEQYF
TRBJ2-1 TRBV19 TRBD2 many TGTGCCAGTAGAGAACTAGCGGGAGTTAGCGGTGAGCAGTTCTTC CASRELAGVSGEQFF
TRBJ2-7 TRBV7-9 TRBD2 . TGTGCCAGCAGCCCCGGAGCGGGAGGAGGAGACGAGCAGTACTTC CASSPGAGGGDEQYF
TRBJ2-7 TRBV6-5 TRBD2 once TGTGCCAGCAGTACCCGTGCGGGAGGGCCCTCCGAGCAGTACTTC CASSTRAGGPSEQYF
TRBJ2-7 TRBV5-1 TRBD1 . TGCGCCAGTCGAGACCGGGACAGGGAGGGAGAGCAGTACTTC CASRDRDREGEQYF
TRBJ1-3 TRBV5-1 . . TGCGCCAGCTTCCCGGGACAAAGAAACACCATATATTTT CASFPGQRNTIYF
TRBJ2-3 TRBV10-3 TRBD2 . TGTGCCATCAGGCAGCGGGAGGGCCGTGGCACAGATACGCAGTATTTT CAIRQREGRGTDTQYF
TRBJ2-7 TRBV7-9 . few TGTGCCAGCAGCTTAGTTTCGGGCAGATCCTACGAGCAGTACTTC CASSLVSGRSYEQYF
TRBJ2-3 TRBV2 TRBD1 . TGTGCCAGCAGCCTCGTCGGACAGGGGGCGCGAACAGATACGCAGTATTTT CASSLVGQGARTDTQYF
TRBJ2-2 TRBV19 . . TGTGCCAGTAGTCTCCCCTTTACCGGGGAGCTGTTTTTT CASSLPFTGELFF
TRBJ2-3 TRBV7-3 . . TGTGCCAGCAGCTTACCGGGGGCAGATACGCAGTATTTT CASSLPGADTQYF
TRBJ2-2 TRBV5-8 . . TGTGCCAGCAGCTTTCTCACCGGGGAGCTGTTTTTT CASSFLTGELFF
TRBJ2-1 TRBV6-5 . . TGTGCCAGCGGCTATAGCGGAGAAGGCGTAAGTGAGCAGTTCTTC CASGYSGEGVSEQFF
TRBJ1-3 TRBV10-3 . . TGTGCCGCCTCAGGGACTGGAAACACCATATATTTT CAASGTGNTIYF
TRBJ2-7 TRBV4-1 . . TGCGCCAGCAGCGATCCCCCTCGGACTAACTCCTACGAGCAGTACTTC CASSDPPRTNSYEQYF
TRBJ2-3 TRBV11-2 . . TGTGCCAGCAGCACAGGACAAGCTCCTCTCTTATCGTATTTT CASSTGQAPLLSYF
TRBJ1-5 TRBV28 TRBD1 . TGTGCCAGCAGTTTACTCAGGGGGCTTGACAATCAGCCCCAGCATTTT CASSLLRGLDNQPQHF
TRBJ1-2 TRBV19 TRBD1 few TGTGCCAGTAGTCTACCGGGACAGAAACTCTATGGCTACACCTTC CASSLPGQKLYGYTF
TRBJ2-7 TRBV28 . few TGTGCCAGCAGTTTTTCTAGGTGGGGAGAGCAGTACTTC CASSFSRWGEQYF